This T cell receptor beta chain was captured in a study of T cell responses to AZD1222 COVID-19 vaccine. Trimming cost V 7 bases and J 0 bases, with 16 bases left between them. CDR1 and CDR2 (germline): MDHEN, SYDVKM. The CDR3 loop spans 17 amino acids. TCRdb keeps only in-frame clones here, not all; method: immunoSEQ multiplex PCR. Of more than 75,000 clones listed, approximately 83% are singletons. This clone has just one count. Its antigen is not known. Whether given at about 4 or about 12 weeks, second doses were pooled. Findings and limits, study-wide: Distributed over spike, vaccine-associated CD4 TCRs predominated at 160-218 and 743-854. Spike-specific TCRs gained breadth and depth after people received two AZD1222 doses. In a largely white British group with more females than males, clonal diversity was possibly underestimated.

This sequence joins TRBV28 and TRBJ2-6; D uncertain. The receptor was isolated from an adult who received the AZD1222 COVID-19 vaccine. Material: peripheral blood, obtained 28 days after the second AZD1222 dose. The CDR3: CASNRSRRFSGANVLTF. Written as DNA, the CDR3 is TGTGCCAGCAATCGGTCCAGGCGTTTCTCTGGGGCCAACGTCCTGACTTTC. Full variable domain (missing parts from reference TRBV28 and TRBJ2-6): DVKVTQSSRYLVKRTGEKVFLECVQDMDHENMFWYRQDPGLGLRLIYFSYDVKMKEKGDIPEGYSVSREKKERFSLILESASTNQTSMYLCASNRSRRFSGANVLTFGAGSRLTVL.